These 22 T cell receptor beta chains originate from one sample sequenced in a study of T-cell memory formation after mild COVID-19. TCRdb fed the 5' RACE reads into MiXCR, producing one record per CDR3 protein. The sample carries roughly 550,000 distinct CDR3 sequences, around 21% recorded once. Sequencing input: PBMCs or a T cell subset sorted from them (not recorded which). The receptors shown here come from an adult woman who had mild COVID-19 (a few samples of this study predate the infection). Cell type and time point are not known.

This clonotype was found a few times. This chain uses TRBV7-2 with TRBJ2-7, with 9 positions matching TRBD2. With V trimmed by 6 bases and J by 3 bases, 6 bases remained unmatched. The CDR3 is made up of 14 amino acids. The germline CDR1 and CDR2 sequences are SGHTA and FQGNSA. CDR3 in DNA: TGTGCCAGCAGAAGGACTAGCGTTGTCTACGAGCAGTACTTC. This codes for CASRRTSVVYEQYF.

The chain combines TRBV10-3 with TRBJ2-7; D not certain. Germline lookup yields CDR1 ENHRY and CDR2 SYGVKD. There are 14 residues in the CDR3. V dropped 2 bases and J dropped 1 base, with 9 bases sitting between them. The CDR3 DNA sequence: TGTGCCATCAGTGAGCGGTTCGGATCCTACGAGCAGTACTTC. It codes for CAISERFGSYEQYF.

J is TRBJ2-1 and V is TRBV29-1; TRBD2 matches 10 bases. The CDR3 sequence is 18 residues long. Germline V gene data show CDR1 as SQVTM and CDR2 as ANQGSEA. With V trimmed by 0 bases and J by 7 bases, 15 bases remained unmatched. The CDR3 reads CSVEELTRGGLASNEQFF. The CDR3, as DNA: TGCAGCGTTGAAGAACTCACCCGGGGGGGACTAGCGTCGAATGAGCAGTTCTTC.

V and J are TRBV4-1 and TRBJ2-7; D is possibly TRBD1 or TRBD2 (5 bases each). The germline gives CDR1 MGHRA, CDR2 YSYEKL. The CDR3 contains 14 residues. V was pared by 5 bases and J by 3 bases, with 14 bases between. The CDR3 DNA is TGCGCCAGCAGCGGTTCCGGGGACGGCTACGAGCAGTACTTC. Its translation is CASSGSGDGYEQYF.

This clonotype was found a few times. The chain joins TRBV9 to TRBJ2-7; 12 bases align to TRBD1. Per germline, CDR1 SGDLS and CDR2 YYNGEE. The CDR3 is 16 amino acids. V lost 0 bases to trimming and J lost 4 bases; unmatched junction nucleotides: 5. CDR3 region: CASSVGTGQGAYEQYF. CDR3 nucleotides: TGTGCCAGCAGCGTAGGGACGGGACAGGGGGCGTACGAGCAGTACTTC.

This clonotype occurred a few times. The chain carries TRBV12-3 or TRBV12-4 and TRBJ2-1; 7 bases are a match to TRBD2. This CDR3 comprises 16 residues. The J segment lost 4 bases and the V segment lost 2 bases, leaving 8 bases of the junction unmatched. In DNA form, the CDR3 reads TGTGCCAGCAGTTTAACTGATTGGGGGGGATACAATGAGCAGTTCTTC. Translating it yields CASSLTDWGGYNEQFF.

This clonotype came up many times. The chain links TRBV20-1 to TRBJ2-7, with 7 bases aligning to TRBD1. The CDR3 contains 14 residues. In germline, CDR1 is DFQATT, CDR2 SNEGSKA (reference sequence). The V segment lost 5 bases and the J segment 6 bases; nucleotides outside the gene matches: 13. This CDR3 is CSAPRGTAFSEQYF. In DNA, the CDR3 is TGCAGTGCTCCTAGAGGGACAGCGTTTTCCGAGCAGTACTTC.

This clonotype was counted between two and nine times. This chain links TRBV21-1 with TRBJ1-1; TRBD1 is the table's D call and was not checked against the DNA. TRBV21-1 corresponds to a pseudogene. CDR3 size: 15 residues. CDR3 DNA sequence: TGTGCCAGCAGCAAAGAACAGGGTAATCGCACTGAAGCTTTCTTT. This sequence encodes CASSKEQGNRTEAFF.

A few counts support this clonotype. The V call is TRBV7-9, the J call TRBJ2-1, with no clear D. V lost 1 base, J lost 4 bases, and 17 bases lay in between. Germline loops: CDR1 SEHNR, CDR2 FQNEAQ (reference sequence). The CDR3 extends over 17 amino acids. The CDR3 DNA reads as TGTGCCAGCAGCTTAGGTCTCGGAGTAGCCGCGTACAATGAGCAGTTCTTC. The encoded protein is CASSLGLGVAAYNEQFF.

The table lists this clonotype with a few counts. This chain connects TRBV15 to TRBJ1-1; no clear D gene. V lost 3 bases and J lost 1, with 18 bases in between. This CDR3 contains 17 residues. Germline assignment: CDR1 LNHNV and CDR2 YYDKDF (reference sequence). The CDR3 DNA reads TGTGCCACCAGCAGTCCCCCCGCCCAACCAGAGAACACTGAAGCTTTCTTT. It translates to CATSSPPAQPENTEAFF.

The chain is built from TRBV7-6 and TRBJ2-2; D might be TRBD2 (6 bases). The V end lost 2 bases, the J end lost 8 bases, and 12 bases lay between the germline ends. Germline V CDR1 and CDR2: SGHVS, FNYEAQ. The CDR3 is 14 amino acids. In nucleotides, the CDR3 is TGTGCCAGCAGCTTAACGGGGGTGACAGGGGAGCTGTTTTTT. Amino acids: CASSLTGVTGELFF.

CDR3 sequence: CSAQGGTGSGEQYF. In DNA, the CDR3 is TGCAGTGCTCAAGGCGGGACAGGGAGCGGCGAGCAGTACTTC. The chain employs TRBV20-1 and TRBJ2-7; 9 positions agree with TRBD1. V lost 5 bases, J lost 6 bases, and 11 bases stayed unmatched. The CDR3 totals 14 residues. Looked up from germline, CDR1 is DFQATT and CDR2 is SNEGSKA (reference sequence).

This sequence joins TRBV5-5 and TRBJ1-5; D is unresolved. This CDR3 region has 17 residues. Looked up from germline, CDR1 is SGHKS and CDR2 is YYEKEE (reference sequence). V shed 0 bases and J shed 0 bases, with 13 bases lying between them. CDR3 loop: CASSLVAVANSNQPQHF. DNA for the CDR3: TGTGCCAGCAGCTTGGTAGCGGTTGCCAATAGCAATCAGCCCCAGCATTTT.

The chain combines TRBV6-2 or TRBV6-3 with TRBJ2-1; a weak D match, TRBD1 (6 bases). Germline V gene data show CDR1 as MNHEY and CDR2 as SVGEGT. V was trimmed by 6 bases and J by 2 bases, leaving 14 bases between them. CDR3 length: 15 amino acids. CDR3 loop: CASSSRDNAYNEQFF. The CDR3 DNA reads as TGTGCCAGCAGCAGCCGGGACAATGCCTACAATGAGCAGTTCTTC.

This clonotype occurred a few times. The chain is built from TRBV5-1 and TRBJ2-6; D gene unclear. The germline gives CDR1 SGHRS, CDR2 YFSETQ. The CDR3 has 17 amino acids. Trimming cost V 0 bases and J 0 bases, with 10 bases left between them. The CDR3 loop is CASSLASSSSGANVLTF. CDR3 bases: TGCGCCAGCAGCTTGGCAAGCTCGAGCTCTGGGGCCAACGTCCTGACTTTC. Combining the CDR3 with reference TRBV5-1 and TRBJ2-6 gives the whole variable domain KAGVTQTPRYLIKTRGQQVTLSCSPISGHRSVSWYQQTPGQGLQFLFEYFSETQRNKGNFPGRFSGRQFSNSRSEMNVSTLELGDSALYLCASSLASSSSGANVLTFGAGSRLTVL.

The CDR3 loop is CASSPPSSGEQFF. In nucleotides, the CDR3 is TGTGCCAGCAGCCCACCCTCAAGCGGGGAGCAGTTCTTC. The genes are TRBV12-3 or TRBV12-4 and TRBJ2-1; perhaps TRBD2 as D (6 bases). The V and J ends lost 6 bases and 10 bases respectively, with 16 bases between them. The CDR3 runs to 13 residues.

There are a few counts of this clonotype. This chain joins TRBV5-5 and TRBJ2-3; D is perhaps TRBD1 or TRBD2 (5 bases each). Germline lookup yields CDR1 SGHKS and CDR2 YYEKEE (reference sequence). The CDR3 has 15 residues. The V gene lost 1 base and the J gene lost 6 bases, with 15 bases spanning the gap. CDR3 protein: CASSLRGAWFDTQYF. CDR3 nucleotides: TGTGCCAGCAGCTTGCGGGGCGCATGGTTTGATACGCAGTATTTT.

This clonotype occurred many times. The CDR3 DNA reads TGCGCCAGCAGCTTCTCAGGATCCTACAATGAGCAGTTCTTC. Its protein product is CASSFSGSYNEQFF. V gene TRBV5-1 combines with J gene TRBJ2-1; D is unclear. V lost 2 bases, J lost 1 base, and 7 bases lay in between. The CDR3 covers 14 residues. The germline V gene has CDR1 SGHRS and CDR2 YFSETQ. The full variable domain, its missing parts supplied by reference TRBV5-1 and TRBJ2-1, is KAGVTQTPRYLIKTRGQQVTLSCSPISGHRSVSWYQQTPGQGLQFLFEYFSETQRNKGNFPGRFSGRQFSNSRSEMNVSTLELGDSALYLCASSFSGSYNEQFFGPGTRLTVL.

This chain connects TRBV5-1 to TRBJ1-4; D perhaps matches TRBD1 (5 bases). Germline loops: CDR1 SGHRS, CDR2 YFSETQ. The CDR3 runs to 17 residues. The V and J ends lost 4 bases and 3 bases respectively, with 19 bases between them. The CDR3 loop is CASSPQGWGSANEKLFF. Written as DNA, the CDR3 is TGCGCCAGCAGCCCCCAAGGCTGGGGGTCGGCTAATGAAAAACTGTTTTTT.

The chain links TRBV12-3 or TRBV12-4 to TRBJ2-3, with 10 positions matching TRBD2. Trimming at V came to 8 bases and at J to 6 bases, leaving 5 bases not matched to a gene. The CDR3 length is 13 residues. CDR3 DNA: TGTGCCAGCCAGCGGGGGGGCCGGGATACGCAGTATTTT. Translating it yields CASQRGGRDTQYF.

This clonotype came up many times. V and J are TRBV12-3 or TRBV12-4 and TRBJ2-7; 10 nucleotides align to TRBD2. The CDR3 has 17 amino acids. The trim removed 5 bases at V and 5 bases at J, leaving 15 bases unmatched. CDR3 loop: CASSAVWTSGLPDEQYF. DNA of the CDR3: TGTGCCAGCAGTGCCGTTTGGACTAGCGGACTGCCGGACGAGCAGTACTTC.

The chain has TRBV5-1 and TRBJ2-3, with 14 bases lining up with TRBD2. Germline CDR1 reads SGHRS; CDR2 reads YFSETQ. The CDR3 covers 19 residues. J was trimmed by 4 bases and V by 4 bases; bases with no gene match: 14. CDR3 coding DNA: TGCGCCAGCAGCCAAGTAGCGGGACTAGCGGGAGTCAGGGCAGATACGCAGTATTTT. Residues: CASSQVAGLAGVRADTQYF. The full variable domain, rest sourced from reference TRBV5-1 and TRBJ2-3, is KAGVTQTPRYLIKTRGQQVTLSCSPISGHRSVSWYQQTPGQGLQFLFEYFSETQRNKGNFPGRFSGRQFSNSRSEMNVSTLELGDSALYLCASSQVAGLAGVRADTQYFGPGTRLTVL.